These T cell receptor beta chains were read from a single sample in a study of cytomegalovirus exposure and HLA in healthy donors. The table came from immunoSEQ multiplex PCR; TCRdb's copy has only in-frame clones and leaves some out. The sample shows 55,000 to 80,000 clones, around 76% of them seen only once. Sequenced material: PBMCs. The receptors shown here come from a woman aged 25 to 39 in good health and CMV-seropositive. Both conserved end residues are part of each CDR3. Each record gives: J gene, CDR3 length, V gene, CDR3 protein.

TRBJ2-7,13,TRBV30,CAWSVRQGKEQYF
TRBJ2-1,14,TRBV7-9,CASSLSNRGNEQFF
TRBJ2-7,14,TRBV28,CASSNRDRSGEQYF
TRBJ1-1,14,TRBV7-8,CASSSTIGLSGAFF
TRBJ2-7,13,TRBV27,CASSWGRTYEQYF
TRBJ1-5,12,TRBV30,CAWGQNNQPQHF
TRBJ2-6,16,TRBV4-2,CASSQEDNSGANVLTF
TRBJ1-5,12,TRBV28,CASSGTAQPQHF
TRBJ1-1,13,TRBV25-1,CASTRTGGVRAFF
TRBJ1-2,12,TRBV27,CASSLRGKGYTF
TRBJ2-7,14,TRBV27,CASSWSSGTYEQYF
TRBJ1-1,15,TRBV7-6,CASSLDGAVNTEAFF
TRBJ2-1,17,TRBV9,CASSGPRGTGNYNEQFF
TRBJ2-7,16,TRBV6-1,CASSEGLGLALYEQYF
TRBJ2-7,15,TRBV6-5,CASRVTSGISYEQYF
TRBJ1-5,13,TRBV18,CASSWGGNQPQHF
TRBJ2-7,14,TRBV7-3,CASSLTGSSYEQYF
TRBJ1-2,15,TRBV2,CASSKYQGGNYGYTF
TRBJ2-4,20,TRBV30,CAWSLGLDRGELGAKNIQYF
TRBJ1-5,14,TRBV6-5,CASSYSSGTSSQHF
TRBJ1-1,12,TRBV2,CAGNNEDTEAFF
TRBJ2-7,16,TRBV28,CASTPLIARGRVEQYF
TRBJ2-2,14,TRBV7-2,CASSPQGSLGELFF
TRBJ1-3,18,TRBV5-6,CASSLPSRGLHSGNTIYF
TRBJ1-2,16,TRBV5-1,CASSLGQGRPNYGYTF
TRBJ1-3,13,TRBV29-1,CSVGAGRMDTIYF
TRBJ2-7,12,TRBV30,CAWRLAAYEQYF
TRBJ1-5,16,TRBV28,CASSFNEGPRNQPQHF
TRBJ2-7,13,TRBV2,CASSDGALYEQYF
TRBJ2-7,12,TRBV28,CASEGTYYEQYF
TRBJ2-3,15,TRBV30,CAWRFPRQSTDTQYF
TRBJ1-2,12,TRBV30,CAWGAGAYGYTF
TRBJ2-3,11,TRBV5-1,CASSRGNTQYF
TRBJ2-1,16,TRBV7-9,CASSSESTSRYNEQFF
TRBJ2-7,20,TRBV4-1,CASSQGPGLARAGEFYEQYF
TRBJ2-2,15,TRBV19,CASRQTGERAGELFF
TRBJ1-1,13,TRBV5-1,CASSFLRDSEAFF
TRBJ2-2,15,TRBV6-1,CASSKTGVMTGELFF
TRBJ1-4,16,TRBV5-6,CASSRRQGATNEKLFF
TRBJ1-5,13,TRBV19,CASSFNPDQPQHF
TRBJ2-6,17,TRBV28,CASSLFRDRAGANVLTF
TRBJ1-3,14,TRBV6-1,CANGSGGPGNTIYF
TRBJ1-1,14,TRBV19,CASSSRQGSTEAFF
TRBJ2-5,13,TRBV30,CAWSVPGGETQYF
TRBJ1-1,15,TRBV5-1,CASSLTGGKDTEAFF
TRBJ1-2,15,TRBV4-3,CASSQDPGTLYGYTF
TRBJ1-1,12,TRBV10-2,CASSSGGGEAFF